This record looks at one TCR beta chain sequence and its context. Germline loops: CDR1 KGHSH, CDR2 LQKENI. Trimming removed 3 bases from V and 4 bases from J, with 21 bases in between. The CDR3 covers 17 residues. The entry originates in a study of blood T cell repertoires in COVID-19. The assay was immunoSEQ multiplex PCR, and TCRdb's table has in-frame clones only and misses some. Of about 37,000 clones in the sample, 75% to 85% were seen once. This chain links TRBV18 with TRBJ1-1; no clear D. This clonotype originated in a woman between 65 and 79 years old with acute or convalescent COVID-19. Material for sequencing was peripheral blood. The CDR3 is CASSPSEPGAAGTEAFF. DNA for the CDR3: TGTGCCAGCTCACCTTCTGAGCCGGGAGCGGCGGGCACTGAAGCTTTCTTT.